This TCR beta chain was found in a study of cytomegalovirus exposure and HLA in healthy donors. PCR amplification relied on 60 Vbeta primers (plus 13 Jbeta primers). Only in-frame clones appear in the TCRdb table, and some are missing; sequencing was by immunoSEQ multiplex PCR. The data hold around 100,000 clones, with roughly 73% observed a single time. Germline CDR1 SNHLY, CDR2 FYNNEI. This CDR3 comprises 14 residues. This sequence originates from a woman in her twenties or thirties in good health and CMV-seronegative. The genes are TRBV2 and TRBJ2-5, with 7 bases matching TRBD1. The end of the DNA fits TRBJ2-7 better, so the J call may be wrong. The sample was PBMCs. This CDR3 is CASSEQGVLYEQYF. The CDR3 DNA reads TGTGCCAGCAGTGAACAGGGGGTGCTCTACGAGCAGTACTTC.